Listed below are T cell receptor beta chains from one sample, sequenced in a study of blood T cell repertoires in COVID-19. Clones were sequenced by immunoSEQ multiplex PCR, and TCRdb holds only the in-frame ones, with some missing. The table records about 300,000 clones, about 82% of them present only once. The specimen was peripheral blood. The receptors derive from a woman aged 50 to 60 with acute or convalescent COVID-19. Each CDR3 is given with its conserved first and last residue. A D gene is named only where the DNA matches it firmly. The size field is filled for only some rows; it gives once, few, many or a size class.

TGCAGCGTTGCTAGCGCGAGTTCCTACGAGCAGTACTTC | CSVASASSYEQYF | NA | TRBJ2-7 | NA | TRBV29-1 | 13
TGCGCCAGCAGCCAAACGAAACCGGGACTAGCGGGAGGGCCGAGATACAATGAGCAGTTCTTC | CASSQTKPGLAGGPRYNEQFF | NA | TRBJ2-1 | TRBD2 | TRBV4-1 | 21
TGTGCCAGCAAGCAACCGGGGATATATAATTCACCCCTCCACTTT | CASKQPGIYNSPLHF | few | TRBJ1-6 | NA | TRBV27 | 15
TGTGCCAGCACCTCCCCCGGGACAGCCTACGAGCAGTACTTC | CASTSPGTAYEQYF | NA | TRBJ2-7 | TRBD1 | TRBV28 | 14
TGTGCCAGCAGCCAAGTGGCCCTTAGCCCCGGGGAGCTGTTTTTT | CASSQVALSPGELFF | NA | TRBJ2-2 | NA | TRBV14 | 15
TGTGCCAGCAGTTACTCGCAGGGGGAGTTTTTTTATGATGAGCAGTTCTTC | CASSYSQGEFFYDEQFF | NA | TRBJ2-1 | TRBD1 | TRBV6-2/TRBV6-3 | 17
TGTGCCAGCAGCCACATCGGGACTAGCGGGGCTAATGAGCAGTTCTTC | CASSHIGTSGANEQFF | NA | TRBJ2-1 | TRBD2 | TRBV14 | 16
TGTGCTAGTGCCATACAATACCTACAGGGACACACCGGGGAGCTGTTTTTT | CASAIQYLQGHTGELFF | NA | TRBJ2-2 | NA | TRBV12-5 | 17
TGTGCCAGCGGCCCGGGGGGGGCATCCTACAATGAGCAGTTCTTC | CASGPGGASYNEQFF | NA | TRBJ2-1 | TRBD2 | TRBV28 | 15
TGCGCCAGCAGAGAGCGGGACAGGGTCCCCACCTACGAGCAGTACTTC | CASRERDRVPTYEQYF | once | TRBJ2-7 | TRBD1 | TRBV10-1 | 16